These T cell receptor beta chains were read from a single sample in a study of OX40 agonist ivuxolimab in advanced cancers. Measured with immunoSEQ multiplex PCR; TCRdb has only the in-frame clones, and not every one. The sample consists of some 80,000 clones, around four fifths of them appearing once. The sequencing used CD4+ or CD8+ T cells sorted from blood, collected in a trial of the OX40 agonist ivuxolimab. The source is an adult with an advanced solid tumor such as melanoma, head and neck, liver or kidney cancer. Both conserved end residues are part of each CDR3.

TRBJ2-7	TRBV5-1	CASSPGHSSYEQYF
TRBJ1-6	TRBV5-1	CASSQLGQGVNSPLHF
TRBJ2-3	TRBV25-1	CASSVQEATDTQYF
TRBJ2-6	TRBV4-1	CASSKSIGEPGANVLTF
TRBJ2-5	TRBV7-6	CASSLEAGGPRGETQYF
TRBJ1-2	TRBV5-1	CASSFGGGVNYGYTF
TRBJ2-3	TRBV7-9	CASSLGGLRGISDTQYF
TRBJ1-2	TRBV6-6	CASSSHQIPYGYTF
TRBJ2-3	TRBV2	CASSEGLDTDTQYF
TRBJ2-7	TRBV7-8	CASSWGWGESSYEQYF
TRBJ1-1	TRBV5-6	CASSLIRGEAFF
TRBJ2-3	TRBV5-1	CASSLAGQTTDTQYF
TRBJ2-7	TRBV18	CASSPYEGGAGSAYEQYF
TRBJ2-7	TRBV11-2	CASSRGRASYEQYF
TRBJ2-3	TRBV28	CASRTFVTTTTDTQYF
TRBJ2-7	TRBV5-5	CASSLPLAGGEQYF
TRBJ2-7	TRBV28	CASNTPAGPSYEQYF
TRBJ1-6	TRBV11-2	CASSFLTGGNSPLHF
TRBJ1-3	TRBV5-1	CASSLAGGERGNTIYF
TRBJ2-7	TRBV13	CASRDPGANLEQYF
TRBJ1-6	TRBV28	CASREPNRPLHF
TRBJ2-3	TRBV5-1	CASTRDLTDTQYF
TRBJ1-4	TRBV7-2	CASSLTTGGKLFF
TRBJ2-1	TRBV30	CAWSVGLAGFYNEQFF
TRBJ1-4	TRBV5-1	CASSSPDRGNEKLFF
TRBJ1-5	TRBV30	CAWSHPDRSNQPQHF
TRBJ2-4	TRBV7-2	CASSSGQGGKNIQYF
TRBJ2-3	TRBV2	CATRGTSTDTQYF
TRBJ2-2	TRBV6-5	CASSIQGVGELFF
TRBJ1-6	TRBV7-9	CASSLSAAGGSPLHF
TRBJ2-1	TRBV5-1	CASSLMPGTTYNEQFF
TRBJ1-1	TRBV19	CASSTRQGVRTEAFF
TRBJ1-5	TRBV2	CASSELGQGTQPQHF
TRBJ2-1	TRBV21-1	CASSNVFTSGRARVNEQFF
TRBJ1-5	TRBV7-6	CASSLRPGGNQPQHF
TRBJ2-4	TRBV2	CASSEGPLLAKNIQYF
TRBJ2-2	TRBV7-6	CASSSLNTGELFF
TRBJ2-3	TRBV5-1	CASSSTSGGATDTQYF
TRBJ1-6	TRBV10-2	CASSELQDYNSPLHF
TRBJ2-7	TRBV7-8	CASSVRGQSYEQYF
TRBJ1-2	TRBV6-6	CASSYGQAGGYTF
TRBJ1-6	TRBV19	CASGQGASYNSPLHF
TRBJ1-5	TRBV6-1	CASSGARTQVWYSNQPQHF
TRBJ2-1	TRBV30	CAWSATGHNEQFF
TRBJ1-4	TRBV13	CASSPLTGATNEKLFF
TRBJ2-7	TRBV4-3	CASSQESALERSEQYF
TRBJ1-1	TRBV12-5	CASGLDGYTEAFF
TRBJ1-5	TRBV2	CASMGDSQPQHF
TRBJ2-3	TRBV9	CASSVGTSGRPTDTQYF
TRBJ1-2	TRBV4-1	CASSQDGRANYGYTF
TRBJ1-6	TRBV6-1	CASSEDTWAPLHF
TRBJ1-6	TRBV7-2	CASSPDSSYNSPLHF
TRBJ2-1	TRBV28	CASSPEDFSGGIYNEQFF
TRBJ2-6	TRBV25-1	CASSVWGAGANVLTF
TRBJ1-1	TRBV10-3	CAISEGQGGEAFF